What follows describes a single T cell receptor (beta chain). What it binds is not known. Second-dose groups at about 4 or about 12 weeks were pooled. The CDR3 is 15 residues long. CDR1 is SNHLY, CDR2 FYNNEI, per germline. V was shortened by 3 bases and J by 0 bases, with 6 bases between the two germline ends. The data stem from a study of T cell responses to AZD1222 COVID-19 vaccine. Study conclusions and caveats: Donors were mostly white British, more females; clonal diversity possibly underestimated. Baseline testing showed seropositivity in only a handful of AZD1222 recipients. Distributed over spike, vaccine-associated CD4 TCRs predominated at 160-218 and 743-854.

TCRdb keeps only in-frame clones here, not all; method: immunoSEQ multiplex PCR. The table records about 130,000 clones, around 90% of them present only once. This receptor was obtained from an adult who received the AZD1222 COVID-19 vaccine. The sequencing used peripheral blood, collected 28 days after the second AZD1222 dose. The gene calls are TRBV2 and TRBJ2-6; D not certain. As DNA, the CDR3 is TGTGCCAGCAGTGATCACCCCTCTGGGGCCAACGTCCTGACTTTC. It specifies CASSDHPSGANVLTF.